A single sample is the source of the 5 T cell receptor beta chains below, sequenced in a study of cytomegalovirus exposure and HLA in healthy donors. TCRdb keeps only in-frame clones here, not all; method: immunoSEQ multiplex PCR. The table shows tens of thousands of clones, with approximately 96% occurring only once. Sequences were obtained from PBMCs. Every receptor here comes from a man aged 18 to 30 in good health and CMV-seronegative.

The chain links TRBV9 to TRBJ1-3; 8 nucleotides align to TRBD1. J lost 2 bases, V lost 5 bases, and 6 bases had no gene match. The CDR3 is 15 amino acids. Germline V gene lookup returns CDR1 SGDLS and CDR2 YYNGEE. CDR3 nucleotides: TGTGCCAGCAGTCCAGGGGGCCGCCCTGGAAACACCATATATTTT. This gives the protein CASSPGGRPGNTIYF. Full variable domain (missing parts from reference TRBV9 and TRBJ1-3): DSGVTQTPKHLITATGQRVTLRCSPRSGDLSVYWYQQSLDQGLQFLIQYYNGEERAKGNILERFSAQQFPDLHSELNLSSLELGDSALYFCASSPGGRPGNTIYFGEGSWLTVV.

The CDR3 protein is CASSLAYGRAGETQYF. The CDR3 region has the DNA TGTGCCAGCAGCTTGGCGTACGGGAGGGCAGGAGAGACCCAGTACTTC. The chain carries TRBV5-6 and TRBJ2-5; TRBD2 aligns across 8 bases. CDR3 length: 16 residues. V shed 0 bases and J 4 bases; nucleotides not matched to a gene: 8. Germline V gene data show CDR1 as SGHDT and CDR2 as YYEEEE.

This chain uses TRBV28 with TRBJ2-2; no clear D gene. The CDR3 is 13 residues long. CDR1 and CDR2 from the germline V gene are MDHEN and SYDVKM. The V gene lost 3 bases and the J gene lost 2 bases, with 4 bases spanning the gap. The DNA of the CDR3 is TGTGCCAGCAGTTTTCTAAACACCGGGGAGCTGTTTTTT. Translation gives CASSFLNTGELFF.

The chain uses TRBV27 and TRBJ2-7, with a tentative D call TRBD1 (5 bases). V dropped 6 bases and J dropped 0 bases, with 9 bases sitting between them. This CDR3 is 13 amino acids long. Germline V gives CDR1 MNHEY, CDR2 SMNVEV (reference sequence). The CDR3 region is CASSYRSSYEQYF. DNA for the CDR3: TGTGCCAGCAGCTACAGGAGCTCCTACGAGCAGTACTTC.

The V call is TRBV13, the J call TRBJ1-3, with 10 bases identical to TRBD1. The J segment lost 1 base and the V segment lost 10 bases, leaving 4 bases of the junction unmatched. In germline, CDR1 is PRHDT, CDR2 FYEKMQ (reference sequence). CDR3 size: 14 residues. For the CDR3, the DNA is TGTGCCACAGGGACAGGGGCTTCTGGAAACACCATATATTTT. This gives the protein CATGTGASGNTIYF.